This T cell receptor (beta chain) derives from a study of beta chain features in type 1 diabetes. Turning to the study itself: The number of sorted cells examined across all samples was around 99 million.

The sample holds a few counts of this clone. As yet, its antigen is unknown. Each of the CD4+ naive, central memory, regulatory and stem cell-like memory populations was sorted via CD45RO/CCR7/CD25/CD127/CD95/CD27. The CDR3 has 12 residues. Looked up from germline, CDR1 is SNHLY and CDR2 is FYNNEI. With V trimmed by 10 bases and J by 4 bases, 5 bases remained unmatched. General study results and limits: Shortening of TCRB CDR3s, moderate but significant, appeared in all four CD4+ subsets of Type 1 diabetes patients. Patients and controls would share equally any PCR tilt toward shorter templates.

Every isolated RNA sample was fully reverse transcribed, so sequencing captured expressed TCRB transcripts. Some 3.6 million reads on average were seen across naive, central memory and regulatory T cell samples. The data were produced by immunoSEQ multiplex PCR, yet TCRdb's version contains in-frame clones alone and is incomplete. The sample yields approximately 600,000 clones, over 10% seen once. Source material: naive CD4+ T cells from blood. The clonotype was recovered from a man aged 25-40 years with type 1 diabetes. J is TRBJ2-5 and V is TRBV2, with TRBD2 matching 8 bases. The CDR3 bases are TGTGCCACCGGGACTAGTACAGAGACCCAGTACTTC. The encoded protein is CATGTSTETQYF.